This T cell receptor (beta chain) was identified during a study of cytomegalovirus exposure and HLA in healthy donors. The PCR made use of 60 Vbeta and 13 Jbeta primers. Assay used: immunoSEQ multiplex PCR; TCRdb lists only in-frame clones, some missing. The data contain more than 100,000 clones, approximately 77% of them singletons. V lost 2 bases and J lost 3, with 7 bases in between. The V gene's germline CDR1 is GTSNPN and CDR2 SVGIG (reference sequence). This CDR3 has 12 residues. Study observations and caveats: Association of a missense DCLRE1C variant with TCR beta V- and J-gene trimming was reported in a later analysis. Productive rates of about 90% or about 30% were seen for most TCR beta V segments in an earlier analysis.

In regard to this clone: Antigen unknown.

The sequence derives from a woman aged 55-69 years in good health and CMV-seronegative. The genes are TRBV30 and TRBJ1-2, with a tentative D call TRBD1 (6 bases). The specimen sequenced was PBMCs. This CDR3 is CAWSPGDYGYTF. The CDR3 DNA reads as TGTGCCTGGAGTCCAGGGGACTATGGCTACACCTTC.